This T cell receptor beta chain was sequenced in a study of blood T cell repertoires in COVID-19. Study as a whole: COVID-19 samples from acute and convalescent phases originated in the United States, Italy and Spain. PBMCs, B-cell-depleted T cells, or T cells provided the cDNA or gDNA that made up the material.

V lost 3 bases and J lost 7, with 12 bases in between. This CDR3 contains 13 residues. The germline V gene encodes CDR1 MDHEN and CDR2 SYDVKM. The authors' processing: Researchers report that nucleated cell counts were estimated from reference gene primer amplification. Libraries were prepared by immunoSEQ multiplex PCR; TCRdb keeps only in-frame clonotypes and omits some of them. D and trimming come from the DNA, and the V and J calls and clone size come from that table. The table shows tens of thousands of clones, with roughly 83% occurring only once. The sample consisted of peripheral blood. V gene TRBV28 combines with J gene TRBJ1-1; unclear D gene. This clonotype was obtained from a human donor in a cohort sampled during active COVID-19. CDR3 DNA sequence: TGTGCCAGCAGTTTTACGGGTAATTATGAAGCTTTCTTT. Protein product: CASSFTGNYEAFF.